This T cell receptor (beta chain) was identified in a study of graft-versus-host responses after intestinal transplantation. Germline CDR1 MNHEY, CDR2 SVGAGI. Trimming stripped 5 bases from V and 1 base from J, with 12 bases between. The length of the CDR3 is 14 residues. With respect to this clone: Its antigen is not known.

Profiled with immunoSEQ multiplex PCR; TCRdb holds only in-frame clones, not every one. The data contain about 120,000 clones, over 85% of them singletons. This receptor was taken from a human donor who received an intestinal transplant. The starting material was unstimulated CD8+ T cells sorted from spleen or lymph node cells, obtained before intestinal transplant. The rearrangement uses TRBV6-5 and TRBJ2-7; possible D gene TRBD1, 6 bases. Here the CDR3 DNA reads TGTGCCAGCAGTACCAAAGACAGGTCCTACGAGCAGTACTTC. Its protein is CASSTKDRSYEQYF.